This is a list of T cell receptor beta chains from one sample in a study of blood T cell repertoires in COVID-19. Here immunoSEQ multiplex PCR was the method, and the copy in TCRdb shows in-frame clones only, minus some. The table has some 250,000 clones, over 75% seen once. Specimen: peripheral blood. These receptors originate from a human donor in a cohort sampled during active COVID-19. The CDR3 runs from the conserved cysteine through the conserved F or W. The D gene is left open where the match is weak. Only some rows state a clone size, as once, few, many or a class for expanded clones.

cdr3_aa cdr3_nt v_call clone_size j_call d_call
CATSTRGHDYGYTF TGTGCCACCAGCACCAGGGGGCACGACTATGGCTACACCTTC TRBV24-1 once TRBJ1-2 TRBD1
CASSIMVSLQGRTEAFF TGTGCCAGTAGTATAATGGTTAGTTTACAGGGCCGTACTGAAGCTTTCTTT TRBV19 . TRBJ1-1 .
CASSVKQGVGQFF TGTGCCAGCAGCGTTAAACAGGGGGTCGGGCAGTTCTTC TRBV7-3 . TRBJ2-1 TRBD1
CASSVGTLPTDTQYF TGTGCCAGCAGCGTAGGGACTTTACCCACAGATACGCAGTATTTT TRBV9 once TRBJ2-3 .
CASSQDRFSGAFQETQYF TGTGCCAGCAGCCAAGATCGATTTAGCGGGGCTTTCCAAGAGACCCAGTACTTC TRBV14 . TRBJ2-5 TRBD2
CASGGAEAFF TGTGCCTCGGGAGGGGCTGAAGCTTTCTTT TRBV7-9 . TRBJ1-1 .
CASSKAPAYEQYF TGTGCCAGTAGTAAAGCACCCGCCTACGAGCAGTACTTC TRBV19 . TRBJ2-7 .
CASSQGLGRTGANYGYTF TGCGCCAGCAGCCAAGGCTTGGGAAGGACAGGGGCTAACTATGGCTACACCTTC TRBV4-3 . TRBJ1-2 TRBD1
CASSPYREGNTEAFF TGTGCCAGCAGCCCGTACAGGGAAGGGAACACTGAAGCTTTCTTT TRBV5-6 . TRBJ1-1 .
CASSFLSGEQYF TGTGCCAGCAGCTTTCTCAGCGGCGAGCAGTACTTC TRBV7-9 . TRBJ2-7 .
CASSAAGESTEAFF TGTGCCAGTAGTGCGGCAGGGGAGAGCACTGAAGCTTTCTTT TRBV19 once TRBJ1-1 .
CASSVAPTGGAGNTIYF TGTGCCAGCAGCGTAGCCCCCACAGGGGGCGCAGGAAACACCATATATTTT TRBV9 . TRBJ1-3 TRBD1
CASSPSRGWNTEAFF TGTGCCAGCAGCCCCTCGCGGGGCTGGAACACTGAAGCTTTCTTT TRBV11-2 . TRBJ1-1 .
CASSEWARGETQYF TGTGCCAGCAGTGAATGGGCTAGGGGGGAGACCCAGTACTTC TRBV6-1 . TRBJ2-5 .
CASEQGLGGELFF TGTGCCAGCGAACAGGGGTTGGGCGGGGAGCTGTTTTTT TRBV9 . TRBJ2-2 TRBD1
CASSYRIAGELFF TGTGCCAGCTCTTACAGAATCGCCGGGGAGCTGTTTTTT TRBV11-3 . TRBJ2-2 .
CAVPVEQYF TGCGCCGTCCCGGTTGAGCAGTACTTC TRBV10-2 . TRBJ2-7 .
CASSQVAGQSYEQYF TGTGCCAGCAGCCAAGTGGCCGGACAATCCTACGAGCAGTACTTC TRBV4-2 . TRBJ2-7 .
CASTTSGSGSYEQYF TGTGCCAGCACTACTAGCGGGAGTGGGTCCTACGAGCAGTACTTC TRBV11-2 once TRBJ2-7 TRBD2
CASSRRGLAGEQFF TGTGCCAGCAGCCGAAGGGGACTAGCGGGGGAGCAGTTCTTC TRBV27 . TRBJ2-1 TRBD2
CASSLVQKPTDTQYF TGTGCCAGCAGCTTGGTACAGAAACCCACAGATACGCAGTATTTT TRBV5-6 . TRBJ2-3 .
CSVRDFRNSPLHF TGCAGCGTCCGGGACTTTAGGAATTCACCCCTCCACTTT TRBV29-1 . TRBJ1-6 .
CATSTAELFYGYTF TGTGCCACCAGTACAGCCGAGCTATTCTATGGCTACACCTTC TRBV24-1 . TRBJ1-2 .
CASTTGQGVYGYTF TGTGCCAGTACTACTGGACAGGGAGTTTATGGCTACACCTTC TRBV19 . TRBJ1-2 TRBD1
CASSTRTGDEQYF TGTGCCAGCAGCACCCGGACAGGGGACGAGCAGTACTTC TRBV28 . TRBJ2-7 TRBD1
CASSQVTGPPWEAFF TGTGCCAGCAGCCAAGTTACAGGACCTCCCTGGGAAGCTTTCTTT TRBV14 . TRBJ1-1 .
CASNLHPGLAKKPYF TGTGCCAGCAACCTGCACCCGGGACTAGCCAAGAAACCGTACTTC TRBV27 . TRBJ2-7 TRBD2
CASSQHTGTGGAGANVLTF TGTGCCAGCAGCCAGCACACCGGGACAGGGGGCGCTGGGGCCAACGTCCTGACTTTC TRBV14 . TRBJ2-6 TRBD1
CASSEAGDSNTEAFF TGTGCCAGCAGTGAAGCAGGGGACTCGAACACTGAAGCTTTCTTT TRBV6-1 . TRBJ1-1 .
CASSALAGGLDEQYF TGTGCCAGCAGCGCGCTAGCGGGGGGGCTGGACGAGCAGTACTTC TRBV9 . TRBJ2-7 TRBD2
CACSDGTGGGYEQYF TGTGCCTGCAGTGATGGGACAGGGGGTGGCTACGAGCAGTACTTC TRBV30 . TRBJ2-7 TRBD1
CATSDPQGYQPQHF TGTGCCACCAGTGATCCACAGGGTTATCAGCCCCAGCATTTT TRBV24-1 . TRBJ1-5 .
CASSPRTGSYEQYF TGCGCCAGCAGCCCTCGTACAGGCTCCTACGAGCAGTACTTC TRBV5-1 . TRBJ2-7 .
CASGGGQEDLREQYF TGTGCCAGCGGGGGGGGACAGGAGGACCTACGGGAGCAGTACTTC TRBV13 . TRBJ2-7 .
CSASGTGYHEQYF TGCAGTGCTAGTGGGACAGGGTACCACGAGCAGTACTTC TRBV20-1 . TRBJ2-7 TRBD1
CASSELPRGAGYGYTF TGTGCCAGCAGTGAATTACCCAGGGGAGCAGGCTATGGCTACACCTTC TRBV6-1 once TRBJ1-2 .
CASSDRGGSSGSEAFF TGTGCCAGCAGCGACCGAGGAGGGTCCTCAGGGAGTGAAGCTTTCTTT TRBV7-2 . TRBJ1-1 .
CASSLGVWLAGEADYEQYF TGTGCCAGCAGCTTAGGGGTATGGCTAGCGGGAGAAGCGGATTACGAGCAGTACTTC TRBV11-2 . TRBJ2-7 TRBD2
CASSLSRSSNSPLHF TGTGCCAGCAGTTTATCGCGGAGCTCCAATTCACCCCTCCACTTT TRBV27 . TRBJ1-6 .
CASSQDEVREDAPGEQYF TGCGCCAGCAGCCAAGATGAGGTGCGGGAGGACGCCCCCGGCGAGCAGTACTTC TRBV4-1 . TRBJ2-7 TRBD2
CSASQASGLIDTQYF TGCAGTGCTAGTCAGGCTAGCGGACTAATTGATACGCAGTATTTT TRBV20-1 . TRBJ2-3 TRBD2
CASSLGAGGLQPQHF TGTGCCAGCAGCTTAGGGGCAGGGGGCCTTCAGCCCCAGCATTTT TRBV7-9 . TRBJ1-5 TRBD1
CASSPQGTGVTEAFF TGTGCCAGCTCACCGCAGGGGACAGGGGTCACTGAAGCTTTCTTT TRBV18 . TRBJ1-1 TRBD1